This section outlines one T cell receptor beta chain sequence together with its context. There is no known antigen for this receptor. No clone much larger than this one lies a single base away; base qualities are absent. The protocol used for the library was the immunoSEQ multiplex PCR assay. TCRdb's version of the immuneACCESS table is confined to in-frame rearrangements and falls short of the full clone set. An unresolved V gene accounts for under half of the shortfall where checked; the remainder is of unknown origin. Across this sample there are a few hundred thousand clones, with more than 85% seen only once. The top ten clonotypes cover 0.02% of the sample. This sample was included in a study of shared T cell receptors in the human thymus (dated by TCRdb to 2020 to 2023). General notes on the study: The study investigated the way shared, self-reactive T-cell receptor alpha chains are produced in the human thymus.

Taken from cysteine to phenylalanine, the CDR3 has 18 residues. Solely the CDR3 DNA is kept, with 54 bases framed from the first base. Looking up the germline V gene yields CDR1 KGHSH and CDR2 LQKENI. Trimming costs V 4 bases and J 0 bases, and their ends lie 19 bases apart. Sequencing was performed on thymocytes. The sequence derives from a human donor. The receptor chain draws on TRBV18 and TRBJ1-5, and the D gene may be TRBD1, 5 bases matching. In nucleotides, the sequence is TGTGCCAGCTCACTGCGCCCCGCGCGACAGTATAGCAATCAGCCCCAGCATTTT. Its product reads: CASSLRPARQYSNQPQHF.